Presented here are 29 T cell receptor beta chains from one specimen sequenced in a study of blood T cell repertoires in COVID-19. Measured with immunoSEQ multiplex PCR; TCRdb has only the in-frame clones, and not every one. This sample has 200,000 to 250,000 clones; around 86% occur once, and the top ten carry approximately 2.1%. Sequenced sample: PBMCs or T cells enriched from blood (not recorded which). These receptors were obtained from a woman aged 45-65 years who had recovered from COVID-19.

This clone was counted between two and nine times. The rearrangement joins TRBV5-4 to TRBJ1-1; D is undetermined. V lost 4 bases and J lost 7, with 14 bases in between. The germline V gene has CDR1 SGHNT and CDR2 YYREEE (reference sequence). This CDR3 is built from 13 residues. The CDR3 reads CASSPPSGNEAFF. DNA of the CDR3: TGTGCCAGCAGCCCTCCGAGCGGCAATGAAGCTTTCTTT.

This chain joins TRBV5-4 and TRBJ2-5, with 9 bases matching TRBD1. This CDR3 has 13 amino acids. The V gene's germline CDR1 is SGHNT and CDR2 YYREEE (reference sequence). V lost 4 bases to trimming and J lost 6 bases; unmatched junction nucleotides: 4. In DNA, the CDR3 is TGTGCCAGCAGCCCAGGACAGGGGAAGACCCAGTACTTC. Encoded protein: CASSPGQGKTQYF. Full variable domain (outside the CDR3, taken from reference TRBV5-4 and TRBJ2-5): ETGVTQSPTHLIKTRGQQVTLRCSSQSGHNTVSWYQQALGQGPQFIFQYYREEENGRGNFPPRFSGLQFPNYSSELNVNALELDDSALYLCASSPGQGKTQYFGPGTRLLVL.

This sequence joins TRBV5-1 and TRBJ2-1, with 7 bases identical to TRBD1. J gave up 15 bases and V 0 bases, and 15 bases lay outside the gene matches. The CDR3 is made up of 15 amino acids. Germline lookup yields CDR1 SGHRS and CDR2 YFSETQ. In DNA form, the CDR3 reads TGCGCCAGCAGCTTGGAACCACACCGGGACAGAGAATTGTTCTTC. It yields the protein CASSLEPHRDRELFF.

V gene TRBV3-1 (or the pseudogene TRBV3-2) combines with J gene TRBJ1-2; TRBD1 matches at 8 bases. This CDR3 region has 16 residues. V was pared by 0 bases and J by 5 bases, with 8 bases of the junction left unmatched. Germline assignment: CDR1 LGHDT and CDR2 YNNKEL (reference sequence). This CDR3 is CASSQDTRQGFYGYTF. CDR3 DNA sequence: TGTGCCAGCAGCCAAGATACGCGACAGGGGTTTTATGGCTACACCTTC.

The chain links TRBV7-2 to TRBJ2-3; 10 bases line up with TRBD2. V lost 5 bases to trimming and J lost 6 bases; unmatched junction nucleotides: 8. Looked up from germline, CDR1 is SGHTA and CDR2 is FQGNSA. The CDR3 has 15 residues. The DNA of the CDR3 is TGTGCCAGCAGCCTTCTAGCGGGAGCTGCGGATACGCAGTATTTT. Translation gives CASSLLAGAADTQYF.

This clone appeared a single time. The gene calls are TRBV4-1 and TRBJ2-5, with 9 bases that match TRBD1. The CDR3 has 13 amino acids. In germline, CDR1 is MGHRA, CDR2 YSYEKL. V was pared by 6 bases and J by 2 bases, with 1 base of the junction left unmatched. As DNA, the CDR3 is TGCGCCAGCAGAGGGACAGGGCAAGAGACCCAGTACTTC. Protein: CASRGTGQETQYF.

This clone was observed a handful of times. This sequence joins TRBV19 and TRBJ2-7; 7 bases are a match to TRBD2. This CDR3 contains 16 residues. Looked up from germline, CDR1 is LNHDA and CDR2 is SQIVND (reference sequence). Germline trimming cut 3 bases from V and 3 bases from J; bases unmatched to any gene: 11. The chain's CDR3 is CASSIGGAGAYYEQYF. Written as DNA, the CDR3 is TGTGCCAGTAGTATCGGTGGGGCGGGAGCCTACTACGAGCAGTACTTC.

J is TRBJ2-5 and V is TRBV24-1, with TRBD2 identical over 7 bases. Germline V gene lookup returns CDR1 KGHDR and CDR2 SFDVKD. Unmatched junction bases numbered 4, after V lost 5 bases and J lost 2 bases. CDR3 length equals 14 residues. CDR3 DNA sequence: TGTGCCACCAGTGGAAGCGGGGTGCAAGAGACCCAGTACTTC. Protein sequence: CATSGSGVQETQYF.

The chain joins TRBV5-6 to TRBJ2-7; 7 bases align to TRBD1. From germline, CDR1 is SGHDT and CDR2 YYEEEE. There are 16 residues in the CDR3. J lost 2 bases, V lost 4 bases, and 12 bases had no gene match. The DNA of the CDR3 is TGTGCCAGCAGCCCGTACCTCGGACAGGAGGCCTACGAGCAGTACTTC. It specifies CASSPYLGQEAYEQYF.

This clone appeared a single time. The rearrangement links TRBV7-8 to TRBJ2-7; D not resolved. Germline CDR1 is SGHVS and CDR2 is FQNEAQ. The V and J ends lost 1 base and 3 bases respectively, with 10 bases between them. This CDR3 comprises 14 residues. The CDR3 nucleotides read TGTGCCAGCAGCTTAGGGAGAGGTGGCTACGAGCAGTACTTC. Translating gives CASSLGRGGYEQYF. Together with reference TRBV7-8 and TRBJ2-7, the CDR3 gives the full variable domain: GAGVSQSPRYKVAKRGQDVALRCDPISGHVSLFWYQQALGQGPEFLTYFQNEAQLDKSGLPSDRFFAERPEGSVSTLKIQRTQQEDSAVYLCASSLGRGGYEQYFGPGTRLTVT.

The V gene is TRBV5-1, the J gene TRBJ2-7; no clear D. Germline-derived CDR1 and CDR2 are SGHRS and YFSETQ. This CDR3 contains 13 residues. V dropped 1 base and J dropped 3 bases, with 8 bases sitting between them. The CDR3 DNA is TGCGCCAGCAGCTTGCGTCAGTTCTACGAGCAGTACTTC. This gives the protein CASSLRQFYEQYF.

This chain uses TRBV24-1 with TRBJ1-4; weak D call: TRBD1 (6 bases). The CDR3 loop spans 13 amino acids. CDR1 and CDR2 (germline): KGHDR, SFDVKD. CDR3 protein: CATGSSTNEKLFF. CDR3 in DNA: TGTGCGACAGGTTCGTCAACTAATGAAAAACTGTTTTTT.

V gene TRBV4-2 combines with J gene TRBJ1-2; D is possibly TRBD1 (5 bases). CDR3 length: 16 residues. Deletions cut 4 bases from V and 0 bases from J, with 15 bases between. The germline gives CDR1 LGHNA, CDR2 YNFKEQ. The CDR3 DNA reads as TGTGCCAGCAGCCGAGACAGAGGATCAACTAACTATGGCTACACCTTC. Protein sequence: CASSRDRGSTNYGYTF.

V gene TRBV9 combines with J gene TRBJ1-3; D may be TRBD1 (6 bases). The V gene lost 4 bases and the J gene lost 0 bases, with 20 bases spanning the gap. Germline-derived CDR1 and CDR2 are SGDLS and YYNGEE. The CDR3 runs 18 residues. This chain's CDR3 is CASSPRGAGESSGNTIYF. Here the CDR3 DNA reads TGTGCCAGCAGCCCCCGAGGGGCAGGGGAGTCCTCTGGAAACACCATATATTTT.

The chain uses TRBV6-5 and TRBJ1-1; D not certain. The V end was cut by 4 bases, the J end by 11 bases, with 11 bases between. CDR3 size: 11 residues. The germline CDR1 and CDR2 sequences are MNHEY and SVGAGI. The CDR3 DNA sequence: TGTGCCAGCAGTTTATATCGGGAGGCTTTCTTT. Its protein product is CASSLYREAFF.

The CDR3 here is CASSFTKSAYEQYF. The CDR3 DNA follows: TGTGCCAGCAGCTTTACAAAGAGCGCCTACGAGCAGTACTTC. The genes are TRBV7-2 and TRBJ2-7; D not resolved. V gave up 3 bases and J gave up 2 bases, with 11 bases separating them. CDR1 and CDR2 from the germline V gene are SGHTA and FQGNSA. The CDR3 length is 14 residues.

The rearrangement uses TRBV7-2 and TRBJ2-2, with 7 bases matching TRBD1. This CDR3 region has 17 residues. The V and J ends lost 5 bases and 0 bases, in that order; junction bases with no gene match: 9. Germline CDR1 is SGHTA and CDR2 is FQGNSA. The CDR3 DNA sequence: TGTGCCAGCAGCATCCCCGCCGGGACAGCGAACACCGGGGAGCTGTTTTTT. It is translated as CASSIPAGTANTGELFF.

The chain is built from TRBV7-2 and TRBJ2-7; 12 nucleotides match TRBD2. V lost 0 bases, J lost 6 bases, and 12 bases stayed unmatched. This CDR3 spans 18 amino acids. Germline loops: CDR1 SGHTA, CDR2 FQGNSA. The CDR3 sequence is CASSLATLAGGLYGEQYF. The CDR3 nucleotides read TGTGCCAGCAGCTTAGCGACCCTAGCGGGAGGGCTTTACGGCGAGCAGTACTTC.

This chain connects TRBV28 to TRBJ1-1; D ambiguous. CDR1 and CDR2 (germline): MDHEN, SYDVKM. Trimming took off 2 bases at V and 1 base at J, with 17 bases between the two ends. The CDR3 has 17 residues. This CDR3 is CASSLSGLDGPNTEAFF. The CDR3 coding sequence is TGTGCCAGCAGTTTAAGCGGGTTGGACGGACCGAACACTGAAGCTTTCTTT.

This CDR3 reads CASSVTGEYGYTF. The CDR3 region has the DNA TGTGCCAGCAGCGTTACAGGGGAGTATGGCTACACCTTC. The V and J genes are TRBV5-6 and TRBJ1-2; 7 nucleotides agree with TRBD1. This CDR3 has 13 residues. CDR1 and CDR2 from the germline V gene are SGHDT and YYEEEE. The trim removed 4 bases at V and 5 bases at J, leaving 5 bases unmatched.

This clone was observed a handful of times. V and J are TRBV9 and TRBJ1-2; D not resolved. The CDR3 runs to 13 residues. Germline V gene sequence: CDR1 SGDLS, CDR2 YYNGEE. Trimming removed 3 bases at V and 8 bases at J, with 14 bases between. The CDR3 DNA reads as TGTGCCAGCAGCGATAGTTCGGTGGGCGGCTACACCTTC. Translated, it gives CASSDSSVGGYTF.

V usage is TRBV3-1 (or the pseudogene TRBV3-2) and J usage is TRBJ2-7, with no clear D. The CDR3 is 14 residues long. CDR1 and CDR2 (germline): LGHDT, YNNKEL (reference sequence). Between the trimmed V and J ends, which lost 2 bases and 3 bases, there was a span of 11 bases. In DNA, the CDR3 is TGTGCCAGCAGCCAATCTGGCTCCCACTACGAGCAGTACTTC. This codes for CASSQSGSHYEQYF.

The chain uses TRBV19 and TRBJ2-1; 11 bases align to TRBD2. Germline V gives CDR1 LNHDA, CDR2 SQIVND (reference sequence). The V and J ends lost 9 bases and 12 bases, in that order; junction bases with no gene match: 16. This CDR3 spans 15 amino acids. The CDR3 coding sequence is TGTGCCAGCAAGATACTAGCGGGAGACGGGCAAAGGCAGTTCTTC. Translating gives CASKILAGDGQRQFF. Together with reference TRBV19 and TRBJ2-1, the CDR3 gives the full variable domain: DGGITQSPKYLFRKEGQNVTLSCEQNLNHDAMYWYRQDPGQGLRLIYYSQIVNDFQKGDIAEGYSVSREKKESFPLTVTSAQKNPTAFYLCASKILAGDGQRQFFGPGTRLTVL.

Note on this clone: The same CDR3 is also encoded by other DNA sequences in this sample. The V gene is TRBV18, the J gene TRBJ2-7, with unresolved D. Trimming removed 2 bases from V and 1 base from J, with 6 bases in between. CDR1 is KGHSH and CDR2 is LQKENI in the germline V gene. The CDR3 is 13 residues long. CDR3 DNA sequence: TGTGCCAGCTCACCATCAGATTCCTACGAGCAGTACTTC. Protein product: CASSPSDSYEQYF.

The chain recombines TRBV5-1 with TRBJ1-2; 9 bases agree with TRBD1. Per germline, CDR1 SGHRS and CDR2 YFSETQ. CDR3 length equals 14 residues. Trimming took 7 bases from V and 5 from J; bases not matched to a gene: 9. In DNA form, the CDR3 reads TGCGCCAGCTCTCGAAACGACAGGGGGTATGGCTACACCTTC. As protein: CASSRNDRGYGYTF.

The chain combines TRBV11-3 with TRBJ1-1; 10 nucleotides align to TRBD1. V lost 0 bases and J lost 4; bases outside the gene matches: 14. Germline CDR1 reads SGHNT; CDR2 reads YENEEA. This CDR3 contains 19 residues. CDR3 coding DNA: TGTGCCAGCAGCTTAGACCCCTTCCCCCGGACAGGGGGAAGCACTGAAGCTTTCTTT. Translated: CASSLDPFPRTGGSTEAFF.

As for this clone: Other DNA variants within this sample encode the same CDR3. The chain is built from TRBV7-2 and TRBJ1-5; the D is unclear. Germline V gives CDR1 SGHTA, CDR2 FQGNSA. V lost 5 bases, J lost 0 bases, and 8 bases lay in between. The CDR3 extends over 14 amino acids. The CDR3 nucleotides are TGTGCCAGCAGCATACGGGGTAGCAATCAGCCCCAGCATTTT. Translation: CASSIRGSNQPQHF.

This chain uses TRBV4-1 with TRBJ1-1; D uncertain. The V end was cut by 4 bases, the J end by 6 bases, with 12 bases between. CDR1 and CDR2 (germline): MGHRA, YSYEKL. The CDR3 length is 13 residues. The CDR3 region is CASSPPDWPEAFF. CDR3 bases: TGCGCCAGCAGCCCTCCCGACTGGCCTGAAGCTTTCTTT.

This chain links TRBV19 with TRBJ1-1; D call uncertain. CDR1 is LNHDA and CDR2 is SQIVND in the germline V gene (reference sequence). V gave up 5 bases and J gave up 0 bases, with 7 bases separating them. CDR3 length: 13 amino acids. The CDR3 coding sequence is TGTGCCAGTAGTCCAACTCTGAACACTGAAGCTTTCTTT. Translated, it gives CASSPTLNTEAFF.